The 26 T cell receptor beta chains below were found in one sample sequenced in a study of T cell changes during pregnancy in multiple sclerosis. The method was immunoSEQ multiplex PCR; TCRdb's version includes in-frame clones alone and lacks a portion of them. The table shows 25,000 to 30,000 clones, with 89% occurring only once. The sample in question was CD8+ T cells from peripheral blood mononuclear cells, obtained after pregnancy. Receptors were obtained from a female donor with multiple sclerosis, enrolled in a pregnancy study.

The chain couples TRBV5-4 to TRBJ2-5; 12 bases map to TRBD1. The CDR3 totals 19 residues. CDR1 is SGHNT, CDR2 YYREEE, per germline (reference sequence). V lost 6 bases and J lost 5; bases outside the gene matches: 20. The CDR3 loop is CASTQVGTGGAEEGETQYF. Written as DNA, the CDR3 is TGTGCCAGCACCCAGGTCGGGACAGGGGGCGCAGAAGAGGGGGAGACCCAGTACTTC.

The chain carries TRBV2 and TRBJ1-1; D possibly corresponds to TRBD1 (5 bases). The CDR3 has 14 residues. Trimming took off 6 bases at V and 1 base at J, with 12 bases between the two ends. CDR1 and CDR2 from the germline V gene are SNHLY and FYNNEI. The CDR3 is CASRRDDRNTEAFF. DNA of the CDR3: TGTGCCAGCAGAAGAGATGACAGGAACACTGAAGCTTTCTTT.

The V and J genes are TRBV29-1 and TRBJ2-1; 9 bases agree with TRBD1. CDR1 is SQVTM, CDR2 ANQGSEA, per germline. V lost 3 bases to trimming and J lost 5 bases; unmatched junction nucleotides: 8. The CDR3 consists of 15 residues. The CDR3 loop reads CSVEGGDRVHNEQFF. As DNA, the CDR3 is TGCAGCGTTGAGGGTGGGGACAGGGTTCACAATGAGCAGTTCTTC.

This clone came up a few times. This chain connects TRBV6-5 to TRBJ2-1; 12 bases are shared with TRBD2. The CDR3 sequence is 15 residues long. Germline V gene sequence: CDR1 MNHEY, CDR2 SVGAGI. J was trimmed by 7 bases and V by 5 bases; bases with no gene match: 6. The CDR3 coding sequence is TGTGCCAGCAGTACGACTAGCGGGAGCCCAAATGAGCAGTTCTTC. Encoded protein: CASSTTSGSPNEQFF.

CDR3 in amino acids: CASRPTGGNYNEQFF. The CDR3 DNA reads as TGTGCCAGCAGACCGACAGGGGGCAACTACAATGAGCAGTTCTTC. The rearrangement uses TRBV14 and TRBJ2-1; TRBD1 agrees at 10 bases. Trimming removed 6 bases from V and 3 bases from J; junction bases left unmatched: 5. CDR3 length: 15 residues. CDR1 is SGHDN and CDR2 is FVKESK in the germline V gene.

V and J are TRBV9 and TRBJ2-7; D possibly corresponds to TRBD1 (6 bases). Germline CDR1 and CDR2: SGDLS and YYNGEE. CDR3 size: 17 residues. V dropped 0 bases and J dropped 0 bases, with 16 bases sitting between them. The CDR3 loop is CASSVGPHRDNSYEQYF. The CDR3 DNA reads TGTGCCAGCAGCGTAGGCCCACACCGGGACAACTCCTACGAGCAGTACTTC.

The chain is built from TRBV27 and TRBJ2-7, with 7 bases lining up with TRBD1. The V segment lost 2 bases and the J segment 6 bases; nucleotides outside the gene matches: 7. Germline V gene sequence: CDR1 MNHEY, CDR2 SMNVEV (reference sequence). This CDR3 is built from 14 residues. The CDR3 DNA is TGTGCCAGCAGTTTAGAGGGGGCGGTTGGCGAGCAGTACTTC. It codes for CASSLEGAVGEQYF.

J is TRBJ2-7 and V is TRBV28, with TRBD1 matching over 10 bases. The trim removed 6 bases at V and 6 bases at J, leaving 11 bases unmatched. CDR1 is MDHEN, CDR2 SYDVKM, per germline. The CDR3 has 15 amino acids. CDR3 region: CASSPTGTGVGEQYF. Here the CDR3 DNA reads TGTGCCAGCAGCCCTACCGGGACAGGGGTCGGCGAGCAGTACTTC.

CDR3: CAIGGQGVRNEQFF. The CDR3 DNA follows: TGTGCCATCGGGGGACAGGGGGTCAGAAATGAGCAGTTCTTC. The V gene is TRBV10-3, the J gene TRBJ2-1; 11 bases map to TRBD1. J gave up 7 bases and V 8 bases, and 7 bases lay outside the gene matches. Germline V gives CDR1 ENHRY, CDR2 SYGVKD. This CDR3 is built from 14 residues.

The chain has TRBV19 and TRBJ2-1; 8 nucleotides match TRBD2. V lost 3 bases to trimming and J lost 8 bases; unmatched junction nucleotides: 6. This CDR3 is 14 amino acids long. CDR1 is LNHDA, CDR2 SQIVND, per germline (reference sequence). This CDR3 is CASSIPDGRDEQFF. CDR3 coding DNA: TGTGCCAGTAGTATTCCCGACGGGAGGGATGAGCAGTTCTTC.

The rearrangement uses TRBV7-9 and TRBJ2-1; TRBD2 matches at 7 bases. From germline, CDR1 is SEHNR and CDR2 FQNEAQ (reference sequence). This CDR3 is built from 16 residues. Trimming removed 5 bases from V and 8 bases from J; junction bases left unmatched: 15. In DNA, the CDR3 is TGTGCCAGCAGCCCAGTTGTATGGGAGGGCGATCATGAGCAGTTCTTC. Its protein product is CASSPVVWEGDHEQFF. The full variable domain, rest sourced from reference TRBV7-9 and TRBJ2-1, is DTGVSQNPRHKITKRGQNVTFRCDPISEHNRLYWYRQTLGQGPEFLTYFQNEAQLEKSRLLSDRFSAERPKGSFSTLEIQRTEQGDSAMYLCASSPVVWEGDHEQFFGPGTRLTVL.

In DNA, the CDR3 is TGTGCCAGCAGCTCCAGCTGGACTAGCGTCCACGAGCAGTACTTC. Its translation: CASSSSWTSVHEQYF. The chain carries TRBV7-9 and TRBJ2-7; 9 bases line up with TRBD2. V lost 4 bases to trimming and J lost 5 bases; unmatched junction nucleotides: 9. The germline V gene encodes CDR1 SEHNR and CDR2 FQNEAQ (reference sequence). The length of the CDR3 is 15 residues.

By share, this clone counts as medium-sized. The V gene is TRBV15, the J gene TRBJ1-4; 7 positions match TRBD1. The J segment lost 4 bases and the V segment lost 1 base, leaving 6 bases of the junction unmatched. The CDR3 is 16 amino acids. The germline V gene has CDR1 LNHNV and CDR2 YYDKDF (reference sequence). In DNA form, the CDR3 reads TGTGCCACCAGCAGAGGACGACAGGGCGGTAATGAAAAACTGTTTTTT. This codes for CATSRGRQGGNEKLFF.

This rearrangement joins TRBV19 to TRBJ1-2; D unresolved. Trimming took 3 bases from V and 5 from J, leaving 4 bases between them. The CDR3 totals 11 residues. Germline values: CDR1 LNHDA, CDR2 SQIVND (reference sequence). The CDR3 loop is CASSMEYGYTF. CDR3 coding DNA: TGTGCCAGTAGTATGGAGTATGGCTACACCTTC.

The J gene is TRBJ2-3, the V gene TRBV28; tentative D call: TRBD1 (7 bases). CDR1 and CDR2 from the germline V gene are MDHEN and SYDVKM. V lost 6 bases to trimming and J lost 2 bases, with 15 bases between them. This CDR3 is 15 amino acids long. The CDR3: CASRYGGTDTDTQYF. CDR3 DNA sequence: TGTGCCAGCAGATACGGCGGGACAGACACAGATACGCAGTATTTT.

V is TRBV11-3 and J is TRBJ1-5, with D unclear. Between the trimmed V and J ends, which lost 1 base and 6 bases, there was a span of 7 bases. The CDR3 has 13 amino acids. In germline, CDR1 is SGHNT, CDR2 YENEEA. CDR3 in DNA: TGTGCCAGCAGCTTAGGACACCTTCAGCCCCAGCATTTT. Its translation is CASSLGHLQPQHF.

The rearrangement links TRBV11-1 to TRBJ2-6, with a possible D match to TRBD1 (5 bases). Per the germline V gene, CDR1 is SGHAT and CDR2 is FQDESV (reference sequence). This CDR3 region has 15 residues. Trimming removed 0 bases at V and 6 bases at J, with 9 bases between. CDR3 loop: CASSLALGAANVLTF. The CDR3 DNA sequence: TGTGCCAGCAGCTTAGCGCTTGGGGCGGCCAACGTCCTGACTTTC.

This clone was counted between two and nine times. The rearrangement joins TRBV27 to TRBJ2-1; 11 bases agree with TRBD2. CDR3 length equals 17 residues. V shed 5 bases, J shed 4 bases, and the junction held 10 bases outside the gene matches. Germline CDR1 MNHEY, CDR2 SMNVEV (reference sequence). The CDR3 DNA reads TGTGCCAGCAGTCATATAGCGGGAGGGTTGCAGTACAATGAGCAGTTCTTC. It translates to CASSHIAGGLQYNEQFF.

The V and J genes are TRBV5-6 and TRBJ1-5; TRBD1 aligns across 8 bases. Germline V gives CDR1 SGHDT, CDR2 YYEEEE. This CDR3 has 18 residues. V shed 0 bases, J shed 2 bases, and the junction held 10 bases outside the gene matches. CDR3 region: CASSLAAAGGWGNQPQHF. For the CDR3, the DNA is TGTGCCAGCAGCTTGGCCGCGGCAGGGGGCTGGGGCAATCAGCCCCAGCATTTT.

J is TRBJ2-1 and V is TRBV29-1, with 11 bases fitting TRBD1. The CDR3 runs 13 residues. CDR1 SQVTM and CDR2 ANQGSEA come from the germline V gene. Trimming took 4 bases from V and 7 from J; bases not matched to a gene: 3. The CDR3 nucleotides are TGCAGCGTTGGGACAGGGGGCTCAAATGAGCAGTTCTTC. Translation: CSVGTGGSNEQFF.

The genes are TRBV7-3 and TRBJ2-1; the match to TRBD2 covers 9 bases. This CDR3 has 15 residues. The V and J ends lost 2 bases and 9 bases, in that order; junction bases with no gene match: 8. Germline assignment: CDR1 SGHTA and CDR2 FQGTGA. The CDR3 DNA sequence: TGTGCCAGCAGCTTAGGTAGCGGGAGCGGGGGTGAGCAGTTCTTC. Protein: CASSLGSGSGGEQFF.

CDR3 amino acids: CASGLYGTGDNEKLFF. The CDR3 region has the DNA TGTGCTAGTGGTTTGTATGGGACAGGGGATAATGAAAAACTGTTTTTT. The rearrangement joins TRBV12-5 to TRBJ1-4; 10 nucleotides align to TRBD1. Looked up from germline, CDR1 is LGHNT and CDR2 is FRNRAP. The V segment lost 2 bases and the J segment 4 bases; nucleotides outside the gene matches: 4. There are 16 residues in the CDR3. Combining the CDR3 with reference TRBV12-5 and TRBJ1-4 gives the whole variable domain DARVTQTPRHKVTEMGQEVTMRCQPILGHNTVFWYRQTMMQGLELLAYFRNRAPLDDSGMPKDRFSAEMPDATLATLKIQPSEPRDSAVYFCASGLYGTGDNEKLFFGSGTQLSVL.

V usage is TRBV6-4 and J usage is TRBJ2-3, with D perhaps TRBD2 (6 bases). CDR1 is MRHNA, CDR2 SNTAGT, per germline. The V gene lost 0 bases and the J gene lost 4 bases, with 14 bases spanning the gap. The CDR3 totals 16 residues. CDR3: CASSDSGGGEADTQYF. CDR3 DNA: TGTGCCAGCAGTGACTCCGGGGGAGGCGAGGCAGATACGCAGTATTTT.

In this sample, this clone turned up once. This rearrangement joins TRBV13 to TRBJ2-7; weak D call: TRBD1 (6 bases). CDR3 length: 14 residues. V was clipped by 5 bases and J by 4 bases, with 15 bases between them. The germline V gene has CDR1 PRHDT and CDR2 FYEKMQ (reference sequence). CDR3 residues: CASSLGSGEYEQYF. CDR3 DNA sequence: TGTGCCAGCAGCCTCGGGTCAGGGGAATACGAGCAGTACTTC.

Comment on this clone: One end of the junction varies from germline; a read error may be responsible. This chain's CDR3 is CASSYGGVTGELFF. Written as DNA, the CDR3 is TGTGCTAGCAGCTACGGAGGGGTGACCGGGGAGCTGTTTTTT. The chain uses TRBV7-7 and TRBJ2-2; a weak D match, TRBD2 (6 bases). The germline V gene encodes CDR1 SSHAT and CDR2 FNYEAQ (reference sequence). The CDR3 is 14 residues long.

This clone was counted once. V usage is TRBV27 and J usage is TRBJ1-5; D is uncertain. There are 15 residues in the CDR3. Germline V gene lookup returns CDR1 MNHEY and CDR2 SMNVEV (reference sequence). The germline V and J ends were trimmed by 2 bases and 6 bases, with 14 bases remaining between them. CDR3 bases: TGTGCCAGCAGTTTAAGTTCGGAGTCGGCTCAGCCCCAGCATTTT. Residues: CASSLSSESAQPQHF.